Below are 32 T cell receptor beta chains sequenced from a single sample in a study of cytomegalovirus exposure and HLA in healthy donors. The study ran its PCR with 60 Vbeta and 13 Jbeta primers. Some clones are missing from TCRdb's copy, which holds only in-frame ones; the method was immunoSEQ multiplex PCR. The sample carries 80,000 to 95,000 clones, 60% to 80% recorded once. The sequenced sample consisted of PBMCs. These TCRs come from a woman in her twenties or thirties in good health and CMV-seronegative.

The count of this clone is one. The V gene is TRBV19, the J gene TRBJ1-1, with TRBD1 matching over 7 bases. The V and J ends lost 7 bases and 2 bases, in that order; junction bases with no gene match: 10. Germline V gives CDR1 LNHDA, CDR2 SQIVND (reference sequence). This CDR3 has 15 residues. The CDR3 DNA sequence: TGTGCCAGTAAACGGGCCGGGACAGCAAACACTGAAGCTTTCTTT. The encoded protein is CASKRAGTANTEAFF.

The rearrangement links TRBV27 to TRBJ2-7, with D possibly matching TRBD2 (7 bases). The germline CDR1 and CDR2 sequences are MNHEY and SMNVEV (reference sequence). The CDR3 consists of 13 residues. The V end lost 10 bases, the J end lost 6 bases, and 19 bases lay between the germline ends. The CDR3 coding sequence is TGTGCCACCCACGGTGGGGGGGCGGGCGAGCAGTACTTC. This encodes CATHGGGAGEQYF.

The gene calls are TRBV5-4 and TRBJ2-2; 9 nucleotides agree with TRBD1. The germline gives CDR1 SGHNT, CDR2 YYREEE (reference sequence). Losses at the gene ends were 4 bases for V and 7 bases for J; bases not matched to a gene: 8. The CDR3 consists of 15 residues. In DNA, the CDR3 is TGTGCCAGCAGCGGCCGGGACAGGGCGGACGGGGAGCTGTTTTTT. It translates to CASSGRDRADGELFF.

The chain joins TRBV7-9 to TRBJ1-1; 8 bases are a match to TRBD1. The V gene end was trimmed by 3 bases and the J gene end by 7 bases; junction bases not matched to a gene: 4. The CDR3 sequence is 13 residues long. From germline, CDR1 is SEHNR and CDR2 FQNEAQ (reference sequence). This chain's CDR3 is CASSFSGTGEAFF. The CDR3 nucleotides are TGTGCCAGCAGCTTCTCCGGGACAGGTGAAGCTTTCTTT.

This clone has only one observation. The rearrangement links TRBV18 to TRBJ1-1; TRBD1 aligns across 7 bases. Germline trimming cut 1 base from V and 0 bases from J; bases unmatched to any gene: 2. Germline values: CDR1 KGHSH, CDR2 LQKENI. This CDR3 is 15 amino acids long. The CDR3 region has the DNA TGTGCCAGCTCACCACAGGGGGCATTGAACACTGAAGCTTTCTTT. Encoded protein: CASSPQGALNTEAFF.

The CDR3 DNA is TGCGCCAGCAGCTTGCTACAGGGGGCGGCTGAAAAACTGTTTTTT. This encodes CASSLLQGAAEKLFF. The chain has TRBV5-1 and TRBJ1-4; 9 positions agree with TRBD1. In germline, CDR1 is SGHRS, CDR2 YFSETQ. V gave up 1 base and J gave up 7 bases; unmatched junction bases: 5. The CDR3 has 15 residues.

This clone was counted a single time. The chain links TRBV9 to TRBJ1-2; 7 nucleotides match TRBD1. The CDR3 contains 12 residues. Germline V lookup: CDR1 SGDLS, CDR2 YYNGEE. V lost 3 bases, J lost 8 bases, and 4 bases stayed unmatched. CDR3 coding DNA: TGTGCCAGCAGCGCTACAGGGGAAGGCTACACCTTC. This gives the protein CASSATGEGYTF. Drawing the rest from reference TRBV9 and TRBJ1-2, the complete variable domain is DSGVTQTPKHLITATGQRVTLRCSPRSGDLSVYWYQQSLDQGLQFLIQYYNGEERAKGNILERFSAQQFPDLHSELNLSSLELGDSALYFCASSATGEGYTFGSGTRLTVV.

This chain connects TRBV5-5 to TRBJ2-1, with 7 nucleotides matching TRBD1. Germline loops: CDR1 SGHKS, CDR2 YYEKEE (reference sequence). The trim removed 0 bases at V and 5 bases at J, leaving 8 bases unmatched. The CDR3 loop spans 16 amino acids. In DNA form, the CDR3 reads TGTGCCAGCAGCTTGGGCCTCCGACAGGGAAACAATGAGCAGTTCTTC. It specifies CASSLGLRQGNNEQFF.

This clone was detected a few times. The chain carries TRBV6-5 and TRBJ2-5; TRBD1 might be the D (5 bases). Trimming stripped 4 bases from V and 1 base from J, with 7 bases between. The CDR3 consists of 13 residues. The germline gives CDR1 MNHEY, CDR2 SVGAGI. The CDR3 region has the DNA TGTGCCAGCAGTTTGACAGTCCAAGAGACCCAGTACTTC. Translated: CASSLTVQETQYF.

This clone was counted once. V gene TRBV10-3 combines with J gene TRBJ2-7, with TRBD2 identical over 8 bases. Germline CDR1 reads ENHRY; CDR2 reads SYGVKD. There are 15 residues in the CDR3. V shed 4 bases and J 7 bases; nucleotides not matched to a gene: 12. The CDR3 protein is CAISVVAGGFEEQYF. The CDR3 DNA is TGTGCCATCAGTGTGGTGGCGGGGGGTTTCGAAGAGCAGTACTTC.

The rearrangement uses TRBV7-8 and TRBJ2-2, with TRBD1 matching 7 bases. This CDR3 is built from 15 residues. V gave up 5 bases and J gave up 5 bases; unmatched junction bases: 8. The germline gives CDR1 SGHVS, CDR2 FQNEAQ. As DNA, the CDR3 is TGTGCCAGCAGCCCCGGGACAGCGAGGACCGGGGAGCTGTTTTTT. Encoded protein: CASSPGTARTGELFF.

About this clone itself: The identical CDR3 is also encoded by other nucleotide sequences in the sample. V usage is TRBV6-4 and J usage is TRBJ2-2, with D uncertain. Per germline, CDR1 MRHNA and CDR2 SNTAGT. Trimming left V 8 bases short and J 0 bases short, with 4 bases between. The CDR3 loop spans 12 amino acids. In nucleotides, the CDR3 is TGTGCCAGCGGAGCGAACACCGGGGAGCTGTTTTTT. This translates into CASGANTGELFF.

This clone was seen just once. The chain employs TRBV4-3 and TRBJ1-1, with D tentatively TRBD1 (6 bases). The CDR3 loop spans 15 amino acids. V gave up 7 bases and J gave up 0 bases, with 15 bases separating them. Germline V lookup: CDR1 LGHNA, CDR2 YSLEER. CDR3 loop: CASKKSGAMNTEAFF. The CDR3, as DNA: TGCGCCAGCAAAAAGTCAGGGGCCATGAACACTGAAGCTTTCTTT.

This clone was counted a few times. This chain uses TRBV6-5 with TRBJ1-2, with D possibly TRBD1 on 6 matching bases. This CDR3 has 15 residues. The germline gives CDR1 MNHEY, CDR2 SVGAGI. The germline V and J ends were trimmed by 2 bases and 7 bases, with 17 bases remaining between them. The CDR3 spells CASSYLRGGAIGYTF. CDR3 DNA sequence: TGTGCCAGCAGTTACCTCCGGGGGGGCGCGATTGGCTACACCTTC.

This sequence joins TRBV5-8 and TRBJ1-2, with 7 bases aligning to TRBD1. J gave up 9 bases and V 3 bases, and 14 bases lay outside the gene matches. Per germline, CDR1 SGHTS and CDR2 YDEGEE. The CDR3 consists of 15 residues. The DNA of the CDR3 is TGTGCCAGCAGCTCAGGAGACAGGGCGGAGATGAGCTACACCTTC. Protein: CASSSGDRAEMSYTF.

The rearrangement uses TRBV30 and TRBJ1-1; unclear D gene. The CDR3 is 11 residues long. The V and J ends lost 4 bases and 8 bases respectively, with 11 bases between them. CDR1 is GTSNPN, CDR2 SVGIG, per germline (reference sequence). The CDR3: CAWMFSLEAFF. The CDR3, as DNA: TGTGCCTGGATGTTCTCTTTAGAAGCTTTCTTT.

The rearrangement joins TRBV7-9 to TRBJ1-4; 9 bases are shared with TRBD1. CDR3 size: 18 residues. From germline, CDR1 is SEHNR and CDR2 FQNEAQ (reference sequence). V lost 2 bases to trimming and J lost 4 bases; unmatched junction nucleotides: 11. The CDR3 loop is CASSLRQGVTPDNEKLFF. Written as DNA, the CDR3 is TGTGCCAGCAGCTTACGACAGGGGGTTACCCCCGATAATGAAAAACTGTTTTTT.

V gene TRBV1 combines with J gene TRBJ2-5; whether TRBD2, the table's D call, matches the DNA was not checked. With the DNA end fitting TRBJ2-7 better, the J assignment may be wrong. TRBV1 is recorded as a pseudogene. The CDR3 covers 16 residues. CDR3 sequence (DNA): TGCACCAGCGCGGGGGGGCGGGGCGCAGAGGTCTACGAGCAGTACTTC. This gives the protein CTSAGGRGAEVYEQYF.

This chain connects TRBV19 to TRBJ1-1, with 9 bases that match TRBD1. This CDR3 is 14 amino acids long. V was clipped by 11 bases and J by 4 bases; unmatched bases: 11. Germline V gene lookup returns CDR1 LNHDA and CDR2 SQIVND (reference sequence). CDR3 coding DNA: TGTGCCTCCAGTGTGGGACAGGGAGCCACTGAAGCTTTCTTT. This gives the protein CASSVGQGATEAFF.

This chain joins TRBV29-1 and TRBJ2-2; the match to TRBD2 covers 16 bases. CDR1 is SQVTM, CDR2 ANQGSEA, per germline. The CDR3 loop spans 14 amino acids. CDR3 DNA: TGCAGTGGGACTAGCGGGAGGGATACCGGGGAGCTGTTTTTT. Encoded protein: CSGTSGRDTGELFF.

The chain combines TRBV4-2 with TRBJ1-5; D gene ambiguous. This CDR3 spans 14 amino acids. With 0 bases removed from V and 2 bases from J, the gap between germline ends came to 5 bases. CDR1 is LGHNA and CDR2 is YNFKEQ in the germline V gene. The CDR3 loop is CASSQEIGNQPQHF. The CDR3, as DNA: TGTGCCAGCAGCCAAGAAATAGGCAATCAGCCCCAGCATTTT.

The CDR3 loop is CASSSRGGRAYEQYF. The CDR3, as DNA: TGTGCCAGCAGTTCGCGGGGTGGGAGGGCCTACGAGCAGTACTTC. The genes are TRBV28 and TRBJ2-7, with TRBD2 identical over 7 bases. Per the germline V gene, CDR1 is MDHEN and CDR2 is SYDVKM. The CDR3 spans 15 residues. J gave up 2 bases and V 4 bases, and 8 bases lay outside the gene matches.

In its sample, this clone was seen once. This chain uses TRBV27 with TRBJ2-1; the D gene is possibly TRBD2 (7 bases). The CDR3 runs 15 residues. V was cut by 2 bases and J by 3 bases, with 11 bases left in between. Germline loops: CDR1 MNHEY, CDR2 SMNVEV (reference sequence). In DNA, the CDR3 is TGTGCCAGCAGTTTAGGCGGGGGACACTACAATGAGCAGTTCTTC. It codes for CASSLGGGHYNEQFF.

This sequence joins TRBV10-1 and TRBJ2-3, with 7 bases matching TRBD2. CDR3 length: 14 residues. The germline V gene has CDR1 WNHNN and CDR2 SYGVQD (reference sequence). With 9 bases clipped from V and 5 bases from J, the junction kept 11 bases outside the gene matches. The CDR3 nucleotides are TGCGCCAGTCGCCCGGCGGGAGTGGAAGATACGCAGTATTTT. This codes for CASRPAGVEDTQYF.

This chain joins TRBV5-1 and TRBJ2-7; 14 bases agree with TRBD2. CDR1 and CDR2 (germline): SGHRS, YFSETQ. CDR3 length: 17 residues. V shed 4 bases, J shed 0 bases, and the junction held 6 bases outside the gene matches. The CDR3 sequence: CASSTGLAGGLSYEQYF. CDR3 bases: TGCGCCAGCAGCACCGGACTAGCGGGGGGCCTCTCCTACGAGCAGTACTTC.

The V gene is TRBV15, the J gene TRBJ2-4, with TRBD2 matching 8 bases. J gave up 0 bases and V 1 base, and 5 bases lay outside the gene matches. Germline V gene data show CDR1 as LNHNV and CDR2 as YYDKDF (reference sequence). This CDR3 spans 17 amino acids. The CDR3 DNA reads as TGTGCCACCAGCAGAGGGCGGGGGGCAATAGCCAAAAACATTCAGTACTTC. Translation gives CATSRGRGAIAKNIQYF.

The CDR3 region has the DNA TGTGCCAGCAGCCCCGGGACAGGGGTTATCTATGGCTACACCTTC. Its translation is CASSPGTGVIYGYTF. J is TRBJ1-2 and V is TRBV6-6, with 10 bases matching TRBD1. The CDR3 loop spans 15 amino acids. The germline V gene has CDR1 MNHNY and CDR2 SVGAGI (reference sequence). V was clipped by 6 bases and J by 4 bases; unmatched bases: 8.

This clone was observed a few times. The DNA for the CDR3 is TGTGCCAGCAGTCTGTCCGGCTGGACAGGGGGCGGTCAGCCCCAGCATTTT. This codes for CASSLSGWTGGGQPQHF. The chain joins TRBV27 to TRBJ1-5; 11 bases map to TRBD1. V was pared by 5 bases and J by 6 bases, with 12 bases of the junction left unmatched. The CDR3 sequence is 17 residues long. Germline V gene data show CDR1 as MNHEY and CDR2 as SMNVEV (reference sequence).

V is TRBV7-9 and J is TRBJ1-2; D is unresolved. There are 10 residues in the CDR3. Trimming stripped 5 bases from V and 8 bases from J, with 6 bases between. The germline CDR1 and CDR2 sequences are SEHNR and FQNEAQ (reference sequence). The CDR3 DNA reads TGTGCCAGCAGCGGAGAAGGCTACACCTTC. It yields the protein CASSGEGYTF.

The chain has TRBV25-1 and TRBJ2-2; D is possibly TRBD1 (6 bases). V lost 7 bases and J lost 3, with 18 bases in between. Germline V gene data show CDR1 as MGHDK and CDR2 as SYGVNS. There are 16 residues in the CDR3. CDR3 loop: CASTRGRGMDTGELFF. CDR3 DNA: TGTGCCAGCACTAGGGGGAGAGGAATGGACACCGGGGAGCTGTTTTTT.

The gene calls are TRBV29-1 and TRBJ2-1, with 7 bases aligning to TRBD2. The V gene's germline CDR1 is SQVTM and CDR2 ANQGSEA. The CDR3 is 13 residues long. After removal of 3 bases from V and 1 base from J, the junction contained 0 bases not matched to a gene. CDR3 DNA: TGCAGCGTTGAGCGGGAGTCCTACAATGAGCAGTTCTTC. Its translation: CSVERESYNEQFF.

As DNA, the CDR3 is TGTGCCAGCAGCTTACTACCCGACAGCTGGAGCTCTGGAAACACCATATATTTT. It yields the protein CASSLLPDSWSSGNTIYF. The chain joins TRBV7-9 to TRBJ1-3; possible D gene TRBD1, 5 bases. Germline V CDR1 and CDR2: SEHNR, FQNEAQ (reference sequence). This CDR3 comprises 18 residues. Trimming took off 2 bases at V and 0 bases at J, with 17 bases between the two ends.